Shown below are 24 T cell receptor beta chains from a single sample sequenced in a study of CD8+ T cells in alopecia areata. RNA extraction and reverse transcription yielded cDNA as sequencing template. Libraries were prepared by immunoSEQ multiplex PCR; TCRdb keeps only in-frame clonotypes and omits some of them. The table records around 3,500 clones, roughly 72% of them present only once. This sample's treatment: oral pan-JAK inhibitor, 5-10 mg twice daily. As part of sample collection, lesional scalp punch biopsies and peripheral blood were taken from alopecia areata patients. Sample: skin, taken at week 24, from a patient treated with tofacitinib. The source of these receptors is a human donor with alopecia areata.

The rearrangement uses TRBV10-3 and TRBJ2-1; 7 nucleotides line up with TRBD1. This CDR3 has 11 amino acids. V shed 3 bases, J shed 15 bases, and the junction held 5 bases outside the gene matches. The germline gives CDR1 ENHRY, CDR2 SYGVKD. In DNA, the CDR3 is TGTGCCATCAGTGACGGGGACAGCCGGTTCTTC. Protein sequence: CAISDGDSRFF.

This rearrangement joins TRBV29-1 to TRBJ2-3; 12 bases line up with TRBD2. After removal of 4 bases from V and 6 bases from J, the junction contained 2 bases not matched to a gene. Germline V gene data show CDR1 as SQVTM and CDR2 as ANQGSEA. This CDR3 is 13 amino acids long. CDR3 sequence: CSVVTSGGDTQYF. In nucleotides, the CDR3 is TGCAGCGTTGTGACTAGCGGGGGCGATACGCAGTATTTT.

On this clone itself: At one end the junction does not follow the germline gene, possibly because of a read error. This chain links TRBV6-5 with TRBJ1-6, with TRBD1 matching 7 bases. CDR1 MNHEY and CDR2 SVGAGI come from the germline V gene. The CDR3 totals 12 residues. The CDR3 nucleotides read TGTGCCAGCAGGCAGGGGGGTTCACCCCCCCACTTT. This codes for CASRQGGSPPHF.

The chain carries TRBV4-3 and TRBJ1-2, with D tentatively TRBD1 (5 bases). V gave up 3 bases and J gave up 4 bases, with 12 bases separating them. Germline assignment: CDR1 LGHNA and CDR2 YSLEER. The CDR3 consists of 14 residues. The CDR3 nucleotides are TGCGCCAGCAGCCAGGAGACAGATTCCTATGGCTACACCTTC. Translating gives CASSQETDSYGYTF.

In its sample, this clone was seen once. This chain uses TRBV14 with TRBJ1-2; D ambiguous. With 4 bases removed from V and 4 bases from J, the gap between germline ends came to 10 bases. CDR1 is SGHDN and CDR2 is FVKESK in the germline V gene. The CDR3 is 13 residues long. CDR3 in DNA: TGTGCCAGCAGCCCCCTCGGGTTCTATGGCTACACCTTC. Encoded protein: CASSPLGFYGYTF.

The V and J genes are TRBV20-1 and TRBJ1-2; D gene unclear. V lost 4 bases, J lost 3 bases, and 6 bases lay in between. Germline V CDR1 and CDR2: DFQATT, SNEGSKA (reference sequence). CDR3 size: 11 residues. CDR3 loop: CSAIIDYGYTF. In DNA, the CDR3 is TGCAGTGCTATTATTGACTATGGCTACACCTTC.

V gene TRBV15 combines with J gene TRBJ2-1, with a tentative D call TRBD2 (7 bases). With 0 bases removed from V and 9 bases from J, the gap between germline ends came to 12 bases. Germline loops: CDR1 LNHNV, CDR2 YYDKDF (reference sequence). The CDR3 runs 14 residues. This chain's CDR3 is CATSREGRGTEQFF. In nucleotides, the CDR3 is TGTGCCACCAGCAGAGAGGGGAGGGGGACTGAGCAGTTCTTC.

This clone was picked up one time. The chain joins TRBV4-1 to TRBJ1-2, with TRBD1 as a possible D gene (5 bases). The CDR3 loop spans 14 amino acids. Trimming removed 1 base at V and 3 bases at J, with 9 bases between. Per the germline V gene, CDR1 is MGHRA and CDR2 is YSYEKL. DNA of the CDR3: TGCGCCAGCAGCCAAGGCAAGGGGTACTATGGCTACACCTTC. Protein sequence: CASSQGKGYYGYTF.

The J gene is TRBJ1-5, the V gene TRBV27; D is undetermined. Germline CDR1 is MNHEY and CDR2 is SMNVEV (reference sequence). V was trimmed by 5 bases and J by 6 bases, leaving 23 bases between them. This CDR3 spans 17 amino acids. The CDR3 coding sequence is TGTGCCAGCAGTCCTGGTTGGGGAGAGGCCAAGGGTCAGCCCCAGCATTTT. Encoded protein: CASSPGWGEAKGQPQHF.

The V and J genes are TRBV5-1 and TRBJ2-5, with D possibly being TRBD1 (5 bases). V was clipped by 0 bases and J by 5 bases, with 11 bases between them. The CDR3 spans 14 residues. Germline CDR1 and CDR2: SGHRS and YFSETQ. The CDR3 nucleotides are TGCGCCAGCAGCTTGGAAGGGGTGAGGGAGACCCAGTACTTC. This sequence encodes CASSLEGVRETQYF. The whole variable domain, filled in from reference TRBV5-1 and TRBJ2-5, reads KAGVTQTPRYLIKTRGQQVTLSCSPISGHRSVSWYQQTPGQGLQFLFEYFSETQRNKGNFPGRFSGRQFSNSRSEMNVSTLELGDSALYLCASSLEGVRETQYFGPGTRLLVL.

The chain has TRBV20-1 and TRBJ1-1; unclear D gene. This CDR3 has 11 amino acids. Per the germline V gene, CDR1 is DFQATT and CDR2 is SNEGSKA (reference sequence). Trimming took off 3 bases at V and 4 bases at J, with 6 bases between the two ends. The CDR3 DNA reads TGCAGTGCTAGGGAAGGCACTGAAGCTTTCTTT. Its translation is CSAREGTEAFF.

The chain employs TRBV10-2 and TRBJ2-4; no clear D. Germline assignment: CDR1 WSHSY and CDR2 SAAADI. Trimming took 3 bases from V and 0 from J, leaving 6 bases between them. This CDR3 contains 14 residues. In DNA, the CDR3 is TGCGCCAGCAGTGAAAGTCTAGCCAAAAACATTCAGTACTTC. Translation: CASSESLAKNIQYF.

This clone was seen only a few times. The chain employs TRBV7-4 and TRBJ2-7; D remains ambiguous. The CDR3 extends over 13 amino acids. CDR1 is SGHVT, CDR2 SQSDAQ, per germline. Trimming cost V 3 bases and J 2 bases, with 8 bases left between them. The CDR3 sequence is CASSLYLAYEQYF. In DNA, the CDR3 is TGTGCCAGCAGCTTGTACCTCGCCTACGAGCAGTACTTC.

This chain connects TRBV7-8 to TRBJ2-5, with D unresolved. Germline V gene data show CDR1 as SGHVS and CDR2 as FQNEAQ. V shed 2 bases and J shed 1 base, with 11 bases lying between them. The CDR3 is 15 residues long. The CDR3 here is CASSLSLTAQETQYF. The CDR3 DNA reads as TGTGCCAGCAGCTTAAGCCTGACCGCCCAAGAGACCCAGTACTTC.

The V call is TRBV7-6, the J call TRBJ1-4; D ambiguous. Germline assignment: CDR1 SGHVS and CDR2 FNYEAQ. Trimming left V 5 bases short and J 5 bases short, with 15 bases between. The CDR3 covers 15 residues. In DNA form, the CDR3 reads TGTGCCAGCAGCCTCCGGACGGCGGCAAATGAAAAACTGTTTTTT. Protein product: CASSLRTAANEKLFF.

The chain combines TRBV2 with TRBJ1-5; no definite D call. The ends were cut back, 5 bases at V and 4 bases at J, with 9 bases in the middle. The CDR3 is 13 amino acids. The germline V gene encodes CDR1 SNHLY and CDR2 FYNNEI. CDR3 nucleotide sequence: TGTGCCAGCAGTCACGACGGGAATCAGCCCCAGCATTTT. It translates to CASSHDGNQPQHF.

V usage is TRBV10-3 and J usage is TRBJ1-1; the D is unclear. The CDR3 totals 14 residues. V was shortened by 6 bases and J by 1 base, with 12 bases between the two germline ends. Germline CDR1 reads ENHRY; CDR2 reads SYGVKD. The CDR3 nucleotides read TGTGCCATCAGCCTGGCTTTAGGGAACACTGAAGCTTTCTTT. As protein: CAISLALGNTEAFF.

The chain joins TRBV11-2 to TRBJ2-1; a weak D match, TRBD2 (6 bases). V was clipped by 4 bases and J by 15 bases, with 22 bases between them. This CDR3 is built from 14 residues. CDR1 and CDR2 (germline): SGHAT, FQNNGV. The CDR3 is CASSSSTSARERFF. CDR3 sequence (DNA): TGTGCCAGCAGCTCCTCGACTAGTGCACGAGAAAGGTTCTTC. The variable domain in full, with the rest retrieved from reference TRBV11-2 and TRBJ2-1, is EAGVAQSPRYKIIEKRQSVAFWCNPISGHATLYWYQQILGQGPKLLIQFQNNGVVDDSQLPKDRFSAERLKGVDSTLKIQPAKLEDSAVYLCASSSSTSARERFFGPGTRLTVL.

In DNA, the CDR3 is TGTGCCAGCAGTTACTCGATGGGAGACGGCACTGAAGCTTTCTTT. This encodes CASSYSMGDGTEAFF. The chain couples TRBV6-5 to TRBJ1-1, with D unresolved. Germline V lookup: CDR1 MNHEY, CDR2 SVGAGI. Trimming took off 0 bases at V and 4 bases at J, with 12 bases between the two ends. The CDR3 totals 15 residues.

In this sample, this clone turned up a few times. V usage is TRBV29-1 and J usage is TRBJ2-5; possibly TRBD1 for D (6 bases). Germline CDR1 is SQVTM and CDR2 is ANQGSEA. CDR3 length: 12 amino acids. The germline V and J ends were trimmed by 5 bases and 4 bases, with 11 bases remaining between them. Here the CDR3 reads CSVTRGGETQYF. CDR3 sequence (DNA): TGCAGCGTTACAAGAGGGGGAGAGACCCAGTACTTC.

The rearrangement uses TRBV4-3 and TRBJ2-2, with D tentatively TRBD1 (6 bases). This CDR3 has 15 residues. Germline V gene lookup returns CDR1 LGHNA and CDR2 YSLEER. V shed 4 bases and J shed 6 bases, with 15 bases lying between them. The CDR3 DNA is TGCGCCAGCAGCCCGCCTCGGCAGGGGTCCGGGGAGCTGTTTTTT. Translated, it gives CASSPPRQGSGELFF.

This rearrangement joins TRBV10-1 to TRBJ2-1; tentatively, D is TRBD2 (6 bases). The CDR3 consists of 15 residues. Germline V gene data show CDR1 as WNHNN and CDR2 as SYGVQD (reference sequence). V was clipped by 3 bases and J by 0 bases, with 9 bases between them. The CDR3 loop is CASSDGGNSYNEQFF. CDR3 nucleotide sequence: TGCGCCAGCAGTGACGGCGGGAACTCCTACAATGAGCAGTTCTTC.

The rearrangement joins TRBV2 to TRBJ1-5; D possibly corresponds to TRBD1 (6 bases). V was cut by 6 bases and J by 3 bases, with 9 bases left in between. From germline, CDR1 is SNHLY and CDR2 FYNNEI. This CDR3 is 13 amino acids long. DNA for the CDR3: TGTGCCAGCAGCCGGGACACCAATCAGCCCCAGCATTTT. Residues: CASSRDTNQPQHF.

The rearrangement uses TRBV15 and TRBJ2-7, with 12 bases lining up with TRBD2. The V and J ends lost 0 bases and 6 bases, in that order; junction bases with no gene match: 9. CDR3 size: 17 residues. Germline-derived CDR1 and CDR2 are LNHNV and YYDKDF (reference sequence). CDR3 sequence: CATSRDLAGGPVGEQYF. DNA for the CDR3: TGTGCCACCAGCAGAGATCTAGCGGGGGGGCCGGTCGGCGAGCAGTACTTC. The full variable domain, rest sourced from reference TRBV15 and TRBJ2-7, is DAMVIQNPRYQVTQFGKPVTLSCSQTLNHNVMYWYQQKSSQAPKLLFHYYDKDFNNEADTPDNFQSRRPNTSFCFLDIRSPGLGDTAMYLCATSRDLAGGPVGEQYFGPGTRLTVT.